A single sample gave rise to the 5 T cell receptor beta chains below, sequenced in a study of blood T cell repertoires in COVID-19. This table comes from immunoSEQ multiplex PCR, and its TCRdb copy is limited to in-frame clones, with some not included. The table lists about 150,000 clones, approximately 84% of them singletons. The sample taken for sequencing was peripheral blood. The receptors stem from a man between 65 and 85 years old with acute or convalescent COVID-19.

V usage is TRBV27 and J usage is TRBJ1-5; 9 bases line up with TRBD1. V shed 5 bases, J shed 2 bases, and the junction held 4 bases outside the gene matches. The CDR3 sequence is 15 residues long. Germline values: CDR1 MNHEY, CDR2 SMNVEV (reference sequence). CDR3 sequence (DNA): TGTGCCAGCAGTCCACGGGACAGGGGCAATCAGCCCCAGCATTTT. Amino acid sequence: CASSPRDRGNQPQHF.

The gene calls are TRBV6-6 and TRBJ2-5; 7 bases map to TRBD1. Unmatched junction bases numbered 5, after V lost 6 bases and J lost 4 bases. The CDR3 totals 13 residues. Germline assignment: CDR1 MNHNY and CDR2 SVGAGI (reference sequence). CDR3 in amino acids: CASRTGQLETQYF. CDR3 DNA sequence: TGTGCCAGCAGGACGGGACAGCTAGAGACCCAGTACTTC.

This clone was counted a single time. This chain links TRBV3-1 (or the pseudogene TRBV3-2) with TRBJ2-7; D possibly corresponds to TRBD2 (6 bases). Germline-derived CDR1 and CDR2 are LGHDT and YNNKEL (reference sequence). Deletions cut 0 bases from V and 7 bases from J, with 13 bases between. The CDR3 is 14 residues long. In DNA form, the CDR3 reads TGTGCCAGCAGCCAAGAGGGGATTGGGGGGGAGCAGTACTTC. Translation gives CASSQEGIGGEQYF.

This chain connects TRBV5-1 to TRBJ1-1; maybe TRBD1 (5 bases). V was clipped by 3 bases and J by 0 bases, with 15 bases between them. Germline-derived CDR1 and CDR2 are SGHRS and YFSETQ. The CDR3 loop spans 16 amino acids. DNA for the CDR3: TGCGCCAGCAGCTCCCGGACACTGAATCTGAACACTGAAGCTTTCTTT. Residues: CASSSRTLNLNTEAFF.

The gene calls are TRBV6-5 and TRBJ2-2, with D unclear. The V gene lost 3 bases and the J gene lost 4 bases, with 15 bases spanning the gap. CDR1 is MNHEY and CDR2 is SVGAGI in the germline V gene. CDR3 length equals 16 residues. The CDR3 is CASSYFRSRPTGELFF. As DNA, the CDR3 is TGTGCCAGCAGTTATTTCAGGTCACGGCCCACCGGGGAGCTGTTTTTT.